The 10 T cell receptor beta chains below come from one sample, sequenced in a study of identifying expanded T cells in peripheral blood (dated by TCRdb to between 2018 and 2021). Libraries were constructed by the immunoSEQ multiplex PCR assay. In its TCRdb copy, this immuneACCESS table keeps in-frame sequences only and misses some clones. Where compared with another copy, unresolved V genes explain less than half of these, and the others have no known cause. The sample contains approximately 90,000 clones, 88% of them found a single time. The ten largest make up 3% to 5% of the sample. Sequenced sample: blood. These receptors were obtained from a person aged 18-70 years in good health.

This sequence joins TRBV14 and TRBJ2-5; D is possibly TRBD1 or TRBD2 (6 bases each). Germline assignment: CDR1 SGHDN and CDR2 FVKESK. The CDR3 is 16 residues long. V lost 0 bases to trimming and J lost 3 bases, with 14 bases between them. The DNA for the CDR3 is TGTGCCAGCAGCCAAGATCCGTTGGGGGGCAAAGAGACCCAGTACTTC. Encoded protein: CASSQDPLGGKETQYF.

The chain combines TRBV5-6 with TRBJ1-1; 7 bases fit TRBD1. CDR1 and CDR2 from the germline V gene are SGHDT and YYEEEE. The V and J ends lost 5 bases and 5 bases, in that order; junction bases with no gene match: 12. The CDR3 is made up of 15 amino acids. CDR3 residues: CASSHTGEGGTEAFF. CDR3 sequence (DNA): TGTGCCAGCAGTCATACAGGGGAGGGGGGTACTGAAGCTTTCTTT.

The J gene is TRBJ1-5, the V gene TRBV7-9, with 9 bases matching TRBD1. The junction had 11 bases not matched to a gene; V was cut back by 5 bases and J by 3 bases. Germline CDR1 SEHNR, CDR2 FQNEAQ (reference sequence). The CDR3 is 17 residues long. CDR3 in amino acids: CASSQDRGPPTNQPQHF. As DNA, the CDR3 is TGTGCCAGCAGCCAGGACAGGGGACCTCCTACCAATCAGCCCCAGCATTTT.

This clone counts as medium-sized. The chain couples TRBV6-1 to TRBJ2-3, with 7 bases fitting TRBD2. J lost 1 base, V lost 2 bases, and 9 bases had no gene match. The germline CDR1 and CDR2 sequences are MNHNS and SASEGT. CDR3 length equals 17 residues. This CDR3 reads CASSEPPGGGGTDTQYF. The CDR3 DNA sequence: TGTGCCAGCAGTGAACCCCCGGGTGGGGGGGGCACAGATACGCAGTATTTT.

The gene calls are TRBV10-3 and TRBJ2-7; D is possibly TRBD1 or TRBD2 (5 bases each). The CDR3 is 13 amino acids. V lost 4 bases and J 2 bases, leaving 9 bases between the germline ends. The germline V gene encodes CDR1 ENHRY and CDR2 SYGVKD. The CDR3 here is CAISGGIAYEQYF. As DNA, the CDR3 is TGTGCCATCAGTGGGGGGATCGCCTACGAGCAGTACTTC.

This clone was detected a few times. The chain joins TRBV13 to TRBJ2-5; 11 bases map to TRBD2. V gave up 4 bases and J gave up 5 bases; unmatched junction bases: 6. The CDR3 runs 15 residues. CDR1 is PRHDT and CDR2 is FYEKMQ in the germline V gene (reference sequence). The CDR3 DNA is TGTGCCAGCAGCTGGCCCTCTAGCGGGGGGGAGACCCAGTACTTC. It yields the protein CASSWPSSGGETQYF.

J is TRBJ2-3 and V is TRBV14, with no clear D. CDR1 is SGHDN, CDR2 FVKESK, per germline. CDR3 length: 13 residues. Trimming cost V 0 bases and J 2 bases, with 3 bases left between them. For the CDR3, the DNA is TGTGCCAGCAGCCAAGATCTCACAGATACGCAGTATTTT. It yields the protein CASSQDLTDTQYF.

CDR3 sequence (DNA): TGTGCCAGCAGCTCCCCAGGGGCGGGGGGTAACTCCTACGAGCAGTACTTC. Translation: CASSSPGAGGNSYEQYF. J is TRBJ2-7 and V is TRBV5-4, with 8 nucleotides matching TRBD2. In germline, CDR1 is SGHNT, CDR2 YYREEE (reference sequence). The CDR3 is 17 residues long. V shed 3 bases, J shed 0 bases, and the junction held 11 bases outside the gene matches.

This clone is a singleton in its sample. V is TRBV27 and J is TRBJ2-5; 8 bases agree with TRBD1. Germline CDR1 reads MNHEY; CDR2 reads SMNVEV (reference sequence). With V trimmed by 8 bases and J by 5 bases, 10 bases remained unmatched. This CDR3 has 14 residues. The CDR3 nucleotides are TGTGCCAGCGGTGGACAGGGTTTCAAGGAGACCCAGTACTTC. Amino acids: CASGGQGFKETQYF.

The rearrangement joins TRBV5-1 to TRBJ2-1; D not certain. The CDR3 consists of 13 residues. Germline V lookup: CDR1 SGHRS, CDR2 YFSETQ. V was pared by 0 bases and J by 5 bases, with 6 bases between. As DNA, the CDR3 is TGCGCCAGCAGCTTGGTACGGAACAATGAGCAGTTCTTC. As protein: CASSLVRNNEQFF. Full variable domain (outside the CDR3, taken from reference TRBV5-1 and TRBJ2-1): KAGVTQTPRYLIKTRGQQVTLSCSPISGHRSVSWYQQTPGQGLQFLFEYFSETQRNKGNFPGRFSGRQFSNSRSEMNVSTLELGDSALYLCASSLVRNNEQFFGPGTRLTVL.